This is a list of T cell receptor beta chains from one sample in a study of T cell responses to AZD1222 COVID-19 vaccine. The table came from immunoSEQ multiplex PCR; TCRdb's copy has only in-frame clones and leaves some out. The table records 15,000 to 20,000 clones, roughly 76% of them present only once. The sample in question was peripheral blood, obtained 28 days after the second AZD1222 dose. Source of these receptors: an adult who received the AZD1222 COVID-19 vaccine. The CDR3 runs from the conserved cysteine through the conserved F or W. Fields, in order: clone size, D gene, V gene, J gene, CDR3 protein, CDR3 DNA. D genes are given only for firm matches. For some rows the clone size is stated as once, few or many, or as a class when expanded; others skip it.

-	-	TRBV12-3/TRBV12-4	TRBJ2-1	CASSFYNEQFF	TGTGCCAGCAGCTTCTACAATGAGCAGTTCTTC
-	-	TRBV10-3	TRBJ1-5	CAISNRSGQPQHF	TGTGCCATCAGCAACAGGTCCGGTCAGCCCCAGCATTTT
-	-	TRBV6-4	TRBJ1-1	CASSLEMNTEAFF	TGTGCCAGTTCATTGGAGATGAACACTGAAGCTTTCTTT
few	-	TRBV7-9	TRBJ2-2	CASSLVLQNTGELFF	TGTGCCAGCAGCTTAGTCTTGCAGAACACCGGGGAGCTGTTTTTT
-	-	TRBV12-3/TRBV12-4	TRBJ2-2	CASSLLGFGELFF	TGTGCCAGCAGTTTACTGGGATTCGGGGAGCTGTTTTTT
-	TRBD1	TRBV7-9	TRBJ1-1	CASSFQDRATEAFF	TGTGCCAGCAGCTTTCAGGACAGGGCCACTGAAGCTTTCTTT
-	-	TRBV12-2	TRBJ1-4	CASRRIDSEGCEKLFF	TGTGCAAGTCGCCGAATTGACTCCGAGGGGTGTGAAAAACTGTTTTTT
-	-	TRBV2	TRBJ2-7	CASHGGSSSYEQYF	TGTGCCAGCCATGGAGGGTCGAGCTCCTACGAGCAGTACTTC
once	TRBD2	TRBV29-1	TRBJ2-1	CSVVGLAVNNEQFF	TGCAGCGTTGTCGGACTAGCGGTAAACAATGAGCAGTTCTTC
-	TRBD2	TRBV14	TRBJ2-3	CASSLRTSGRVDTQYF	TGTGCCAGCAGCCTCCGGACTAGCGGGAGGGTAGATACGCAGTATTTT
few	-	TRBV6-1	TRBJ1-2	CASSESAGGYTF	TGTGCCAGCAGTGAAAGCGCAGGAGGCTACACCTTC
-	TRBD1	TRBV2	TRBJ2-7	CASSPGQGLYEQYF	TGTGCCAGCAGCCCGGGACAGGGTTTGTACGAGCAGTACTTC
few	-	TRBV20-1	TRBJ2-5	CSASSVEQETQYF	TGCAGTGCTAGTTCAGTAGAACAAGAGACCCAGTACTTC
-	-	TRBV5-1	TRBJ2-2	CASSLGVSATGELFF	TGCGCCAGCAGCTTGGGGGTGTCGGCTACCGGGGAGCTGTTTTTT
-	-	TRBV18	TRBJ1-1	CASSPRGTNTEAFF	TGTGCCAGCTCACCAAGAGGGACGAACACTGAAGCTTTCTTT
-	-	TRBV11-2	TRBJ2-7	CASSSTGSYEQYF	TGTGCCAGCAGCTCGACTGGCTCCTACGAGCAGTACTTC
-	-	TRBV18	TRBJ1-6	CASSMSANSPLHF	TGTGCCAGCTCAATGTCAGCTAATTCACCCCTCCACTTT
once	-	TRBV27	TRBJ1-5	CASSLSLNQPQHF	TGTGCCAGCAGTTTATCCCTCAATCAGCCCCAGCATTTT
-	-	TRBV5-4	TRBJ1-2	CASARGRGEGYTF	TGTGCCAGCGCCCGGGGGAGGGGGGAAGGCTACACCTTC
-	TRBD2	TRBV7-2	TRBJ2-1	CASSLAAAGAYNEQFF	TGTGCCAGCAGCTTAGCCGCAGCGGGGGCCTACAATGAGCAGTTCTTC
-	-	TRBV7-9	TRBJ2-7	CASSRDRSSYEQYF	TGTGCCAGCAGCCGGGACCGGAGCTCCTACGAGCAGTACTTC
-	-	TRBV9	TRBJ1-4	CASSSVTGTANEKLFF	TGTGCCAGCAGCTCTGTAACAGGGACCGCCAATGAAAAACTGTTTTTT
-	-	TRBV2	TRBJ2-5	CASSEQRDSETQYF	TGTGCCAGCAGTGAACAGAGGGATTCGGAGACCCAGTACTTC
once	-	TRBV19	TRBJ1-6	CASSISNSPLHF	TGTGCCAGTAGTATCTCAAATTCACCCCTCCACTTT
once	-	TRBV7-5	TRBJ2-1	CVRSLPKASGKQFF	TGTGTCAGAAGCCTACCTAAGGCTAGCGGAAAGCAGTTCTTC
medium-sized	-	TRBV10-3	TRBJ2-5	CAISEPGPWETQYF	TGTGCCATCAGTGAGCCGGGACCGTGGGAGACCCAGTACTTC
-	-	TRBV6-5	TRBJ1-6	CASRDGQRNSPLHF	TGTGCCAGCAGGGATGGACAGAGGAATTCACCCCTCCACTTT
-	-	TRBV6-5	TRBJ1-6	CASSSRGENSPLHF	TGTGCCAGCAGCTCCAGGGGTGAGAATTCACCCCTCCACTTT
-	-	TRBV12-3/TRBV12-4	TRBJ1-2	CASSISRGYTF	TGTGCCAGCAGTATCAGCAGGGGCTACACCTTC
-	-	TRBV6-5	TRBJ2-3	CASSPMGGRSDTQYF	TGTGCCAGCAGTCCGATGGGGGGTAGGTCAGATACGCAGTATTTT
-	-	TRBV6-5	TRBJ2-7	CASSLDRGTHEQYF	TGTGCCAGCAGTCTGGACCGTGGGACTCACGAGCAGTACTTC
once	TRBD1	TRBV6-6	TRBJ2-7	CASSYSTGVMTYEQYF	TGTGCCAGCAGTTACTCAACAGGGGTGATGACCTACGAGCAGTACTTC
-	-	TRBV9	TRBJ1-3	CASSPQGFGSGNTIYF	TGTGCCAGCAGCCCTCAGGGGTTTGGCTCTGGAAACACCATATATTTT
-	TRBD2	TRBV19	TRBJ2-5	CASRKAGGPETQYF	TGTGCCAGTAGGAAAGCGGGAGGGCCCGAGACCCAGTACTTC
-	-	TRBV4-3	TRBJ2-7	CASSHAIEYEQYF	TGCGCCAGCAGCCACGCAATCGAATACGAGCAGTACTTC
-	TRBD1	TRBV18	TRBJ2-7	CASSTLPGQGSTYEQYF	TGTGCCAGCTCAACTTTACCGGGACAGGGGTCCACCTACGAGCAGTACTTC